The 27 T cell receptor beta chains given below trace back to one sample, sequenced in a study of molecular identifiers for immune sequencing clone quantification. TCRdb re-derived calls from the PCR reads in MiXCR, one entry per CDR3 protein. Among 300,000 to 400,000 distinct CDR3 sequences listed, over 20% were seen once. Source material: naive CD8+ T cells from blood, with Jurkat cell RNA spiked in. Subset indicated: FACS-sorted CD8+CD4-CCR7+CD45RA+ naive T cells. The receptors were sampled from a human donor in good health. Some libraries in this study had Jurkat cell RNA spiked in.

In its sample, this clonotype was seen many times. This chain connects TRBV6-2 or TRBV6-3 to TRBJ1-5; D unclear. CDR3 length equals 14 residues. Germline-derived CDR1 and CDR2 are MNHEY and SVGEGT. V gave up 6 bases and J gave up 3 bases, with 12 bases separating them. The CDR3 protein is CASSPESLNQPQHF. Written as DNA, the CDR3 is TGTGCCAGCAGCCCCGAGAGTCTCAATCAGCCCCAGCATTTT.

V gene TRBV4-1 combines with J gene TRBJ2-7, with D possibly matching TRBD2 (5 bases). The V gene's germline CDR1 is MGHRA and CDR2 YSYEKL. V was shortened by 2 bases and J by 3 bases, with 23 bases between the two germline ends. The CDR3 runs 18 residues. The CDR3 nucleotides read TGCGCCAGCAGCCAATCCAGGACTGCCCAGGACCTTTTCTACGAGCAGTACTTC. Protein product: CASSQSRTAQDLFYEQYF.

This clonotype showed up many times. The rearrangement joins TRBV20-1 to TRBJ2-7; D gene ambiguous. The CDR3 covers 13 residues. The V gene's germline CDR1 is DFQATT and CDR2 SNEGSKA (reference sequence). Trimming shortened V by 3 bases and J by 2 bases, and 11 bases separated the two germline ends. CDR3 DNA sequence: TGCAGTGCTAGGGCGCAGGTGGCCTACGAGCAGTACTTC. Its protein is CSARAQVAYEQYF.

In regard to this clonotype: One base away lies a much larger clone, so this may be a sequencing read error. The V gene is TRBV20-1, the J gene TRBJ2-7, with TRBD1 identical over 7 bases. Germline CDR1 and CDR2: DFQATT and SNEGSKA (reference sequence). The CDR3 runs 12 residues. J was trimmed by 2 bases and V by 3 bases; bases with no gene match: 1. CDR3 in amino acids: CSASTGAYEQYF. The CDR3, as DNA: TGCAGTGCTAGTACAGGGGCCTACGAGCAGTACTTC.

This clonotype was found many times. The chain couples TRBV7-9 to TRBJ2-7, with TRBD2 matching over 7 bases. Germline V gene lookup returns CDR1 SEHNR and CDR2 FQNEAQ (reference sequence). The CDR3 loop spans 16 amino acids. With V trimmed by 0 bases and J by 9 bases, 14 bases remained unmatched. CDR3 protein: CASSLARAGEAAGQYF. The DNA of the CDR3 is TGTGCCAGCAGCTTAGCACGGGCGGGAGAAGCCGCGGGGCAGTACTTC.

This clonotype was recorded at least ten times. V is TRBV4-3 and J is TRBJ2-6; tentatively, D is TRBD1 or TRBD2 (5 bases each). The ends were cut back, 0 bases at V and 0 bases at J, with 18 bases in the middle. The germline gives CDR1 LGHNA, CDR2 YSLEER. The CDR3 has 20 residues. DNA of the CDR3: TGCGCCAGCAGCCAAGATGTTTCAACGGGGACCCTCTCTGGGGCCAACGTCCTGACTTTC. Translating gives CASSQDVSTGTLSGANVLTF.

V usage is TRBV20-1 and J usage is TRBJ2-2, with a tentative D call TRBD2 (5 bases). CDR1 and CDR2 from the germline V gene are DFQATT and SNEGSKA (reference sequence). The length of the CDR3 is 14 residues. V was trimmed by 6 bases and J by 6 bases, leaving 17 bases between them. The CDR3 here is CSALTSPGPGELFF. Written as DNA, the CDR3 is TGCAGTGCCTTAACTAGTCCCGGGCCCGGGGAGCTGTTTTTT.

In its sample, this clonotype was seen many times. CDR3 residues: CASSRPGLPTEAFF. For the CDR3, the DNA is TGTGCCAGCAGTCGACCGGGACTTCCAACTGAAGCTTTCTTT. The rearrangement joins TRBV14 to TRBJ1-1, with D possibly TRBD1 on 5 matching bases. The CDR3 runs 14 residues. Trimming took 6 bases from V and 5 from J, leaving 16 bases between them. In germline, CDR1 is SGHDN, CDR2 FVKESK.

The table lists this clonotype with a count of one. This may be a read error, as it is one base from a much larger clone. The rearrangement uses TRBV7-2 and TRBJ2-3, with D maybe TRBD2 (5 bases). With 5 bases removed from V and 8 bases from J, the gap between germline ends came to 11 bases. The CDR3 has 12 amino acids. Germline-derived CDR1 and CDR2 are SGHTA and FQGNSA. The CDR3 nucleotides are TGTGCCAGCAGCCCCATCGGAGGTACGCAGTATTTT. It encodes CASSPIGGTQYF.

This clonotype has a count of ten or more. The chain combines TRBV20-1 with TRBJ1-1; D is uncertain. Germline CDR1 reads DFQATT; CDR2 reads SNEGSKA (reference sequence). Trimming stripped 1 base from V and 10 bases from J, with 19 bases between. The CDR3 has 14 amino acids. This CDR3 reads CSARAGETQGSAFF. The DNA of the CDR3 is TGCAGTGCTAGAGCCGGGGAGACGCAAGGATCAGCTTTCTTT.

Ten or more counts support this clonotype. The rearrangement uses TRBV27 and TRBJ2-6; no reliable D call. The V and J ends lost 5 bases and 1 base respectively, with 9 bases between them. This CDR3 comprises 15 residues. Germline V gene sequence: CDR1 MNHEY, CDR2 SMNVEV (reference sequence). The CDR3 DNA follows: TGTGCCAGCAGTCCACGGTTTTCTGGGGCCAACGTCCTGACTTTC. This gives the protein CASSPRFSGANVLTF.

This clonotype came up a few times. The chain uses TRBV30 and TRBJ1-1, with 7 bases lining up with TRBD1. CDR1 is GTSNPN and CDR2 is SVGIG in the germline V gene (reference sequence). The CDR3 runs 12 residues. With V trimmed by 2 bases and J by 8 bases, 5 bases remained unmatched. The CDR3 DNA reads as TGTGCCTGGAGTTTTCCGGGACAGGAAGCTTTCTTT. Encoded protein: CAWSFPGQEAFF. The full variable domain, with the rest looked up from reference TRBV30 and TRBJ1-1, is SQTIHQWPATLVQPVGSPLSLECTVEGTSNPNLYWYRQAAGRGLQLLFYSVGIGQISSEVPQNLSASRPQDRQFILSSKKLLLSDSGFYLCAWSFPGQEAFFGQGTRLTVV.

A word on this clonotype: A much larger clone lies a single base off, so this may be a read error. The V call is TRBV7-9, the J call TRBJ2-4; 10 nucleotides agree with TRBD1. The CDR3 sequence is 16 residues long. The ends lost 5 bases at V and 1 base at J; junction bases unmatched: 5. Germline V gene data show CDR1 as SEHNR and CDR2 as FQNEAQ (reference sequence). CDR3 DNA sequence: TGTGCCAGCAGCGGGGGGACAGGGGTCGCCAAAAACATTCAGTACTTC. Protein sequence: CASSGGTGVAKNIQYF.

This clonotype was detected a few times. The V call is TRBV11-2, the J call TRBJ2-3, with D perhaps assigned TRBD1 or TRBD2 (6 bases each). Trimming took off 2 bases at V and 0 bases at J, with 9 bases between the two ends. Germline V gene sequence: CDR1 SGHAT, CDR2 FQNNGV. The CDR3 loop spans 15 amino acids. CDR3 loop: CASSLRGTSTDTQYF. DNA of the CDR3: TGTGCCAGCAGCTTACGGGGGACAAGCACAGATACGCAGTATTTT.

Ten or more counts support this clonotype. The chain links TRBV29-1 to TRBJ2-6; TRBD1 agrees at 8 bases. The germline gives CDR1 SQVTM, CDR2 ANQGSEA. After removal of 6 bases from V and 0 bases from J, the junction contained 4 bases not matched to a gene. The CDR3 sequence is 15 residues long. Here the CDR3 DNA reads TGCAGCGTGGGGACAGGATCCTCTGGGGCCAACGTCCTGACTTTC. Translating it yields CSVGTGSSGANVLTF.

This clonotype was counted at least ten times. This chain joins TRBV4-1 and TRBJ1-1; TRBD1 might be the D (5 bases). Per germline, CDR1 MGHRA and CDR2 YSYEKL. The length of the CDR3 is 15 residues. Trimming pared 0 bases from V and 4 bases from J, leaving 12 bases between. CDR3 sequence: CASSQDLGVSTEAFF. The CDR3 DNA follows: TGCGCCAGCAGCCAAGATCTGGGGGTGAGCACTGAAGCTTTCTTT.

This clonotype was observed many times. The chain has TRBV5-6 and TRBJ1-4, with unresolved D. The J call may not be correct, given that the DNA end is closer to TRBJ2-2. Germline V CDR1 and CDR2: SGHDT, YYEEEE. This CDR3 contains 11 residues. This CDR3 is CASSSLEELFF. DNA of the CDR3: TGTGCCAGCAGCAGCTTGGAGGAGCTGTTTTTT.

As for this clonotype: A much larger clone lies a single base off, so this may be a read error. The chain has TRBV11-2 and TRBJ2-1, with TRBD1 identical over 9 bases. The CDR3 is made up of 15 amino acids. Losses at the gene ends were 4 bases for V and 5 bases for J; bases not matched to a gene: 6. CDR1 is SGHAT, CDR2 FQNNGV, per germline. The CDR3 sequence is CASSSGTGYHNEQFF. The CDR3 bases are TGTGCCAGCAGCTCCGGGACAGGGTACCACAATGAGCAGTTCTTC.

This clonotype was seen a few times. CDR3 sequence: CASSPTPGFYIQYF. As DNA, the CDR3 is TGTGCCAGCAGTCCTACTCCGGGTTTCTACATTCAGTACTTC. V is TRBV6-2 or TRBV6-3 and J is TRBJ2-4; D call uncertain. The CDR3 sequence is 14 residues long. The ends were cut back, 5 bases at V and 8 bases at J, with 16 bases in the middle. The germline V gene encodes CDR1 MNHEY and CDR2 SVGEGT.

This clonotype was recorded at least ten times. This chain uses TRBV30 with TRBJ2-1, with TRBD2 identical over 7 bases. Trimming cost V 0 bases and J 9 bases; bases outside gene matches: 8. This CDR3 has 14 amino acids. Germline V gene data show CDR1 as GTSNPN and CDR2 as SVGIG (reference sequence). CDR3 region: CAWSVLAGVGEQFF. The CDR3 nucleotides are TGTGCCTGGAGTGTTTTGGCGGGAGTCGGTGAGCAGTTCTTC.

This clonotype was recorded at least ten times. This chain uses TRBV7-9 with TRBJ2-7, with TRBD2 identical over 7 bases. In germline, CDR1 is SEHNR, CDR2 FQNEAQ (reference sequence). V lost 0 bases and J lost 4; bases outside the gene matches: 6. The CDR3 loop spans 15 amino acids. CDR3 nucleotide sequence: TGTGCCAGCAGCTTAGCGCTAGCGGTCGGGTACGAGCAGTACTTC. Translating gives CASSLALAVGYEQYF.

This clonotype was detected many times. The chain uses TRBV29-1 and TRBJ2-3; D is ambiguous. V dropped 5 bases and J dropped 0 bases, with 6 bases sitting between them. The CDR3 sequence is 12 residues long. From germline, CDR1 is SQVTM and CDR2 ANQGSEA. CDR3 loop: CSVWSSTDTQYF. The CDR3 nucleotides are TGCAGCGTTTGGTCAAGCACAGATACGCAGTATTTT.

This clonotype came up many times. This chain joins TRBV7-9 and TRBJ2-6; D unclear. V lost 4 bases to trimming and J lost 0 bases, with 4 bases between them. Germline values: CDR1 SEHNR, CDR2 FQNEAQ (reference sequence). This CDR3 region has 14 residues. The CDR3 sequence is CASSSSSGANVLTF. Written as DNA, the CDR3 is TGTGCCAGCAGCTCCTCCTCTGGGGCCAACGTCCTGACTTTC.

V and J are TRBV11-2 and TRBJ1-1; D remains ambiguous. Trimming took off 1 base at V and 1 base at J, with 10 bases between the two ends. The germline CDR1 and CDR2 sequences are SGHAT and FQNNGV. The CDR3 loop spans 15 amino acids. CDR3 DNA sequence: TGTGCCAGCAGCTTAGTTATGCAGACGAACACTGAAGCTTTCTTT. This sequence encodes CASSLVMQTNTEAFF.

This clonotype showed up many times. The gene calls are TRBV12-3 or TRBV12-4 and TRBJ2-3; no clear D gene. This CDR3 is built from 13 residues. The V and J ends lost 6 bases and 0 bases respectively, with 7 bases between them. Written as DNA, the CDR3 is TGTGCCAGCAGCAAATACAGCACAGATACGCAGTATTTT. Translation: CASSKYSTDTQYF.

This clonotype was found many times. The chain links TRBV6-5 to TRBJ1-5; the match to TRBD1 covers 7 bases. In germline, CDR1 is MNHEY, CDR2 SVGAGI. The CDR3 has 16 residues. Losses at the gene ends were 5 bases for V and 2 bases for J; bases not matched to a gene: 9. CDR3 sequence: CASSAATGSGNQPQHF. In DNA form, the CDR3 reads TGTGCCAGCAGTGCGGCGACAGGGTCAGGCAATCAGCCCCAGCATTTT.

This clonotype was seen a few times. This chain uses TRBV27 with TRBJ1-1; 9 nucleotides align to TRBD1. The V segment lost 5 bases and the J segment 5 bases; nucleotides outside the gene matches: 6. The CDR3 is 14 amino acids. Germline assignment: CDR1 MNHEY and CDR2 SMNVEV (reference sequence). The CDR3 sequence is CASSPTGGITEAFF. In DNA, the CDR3 is TGTGCCAGCAGTCCGACAGGGGGTATTACTGAAGCTTTCTTT.